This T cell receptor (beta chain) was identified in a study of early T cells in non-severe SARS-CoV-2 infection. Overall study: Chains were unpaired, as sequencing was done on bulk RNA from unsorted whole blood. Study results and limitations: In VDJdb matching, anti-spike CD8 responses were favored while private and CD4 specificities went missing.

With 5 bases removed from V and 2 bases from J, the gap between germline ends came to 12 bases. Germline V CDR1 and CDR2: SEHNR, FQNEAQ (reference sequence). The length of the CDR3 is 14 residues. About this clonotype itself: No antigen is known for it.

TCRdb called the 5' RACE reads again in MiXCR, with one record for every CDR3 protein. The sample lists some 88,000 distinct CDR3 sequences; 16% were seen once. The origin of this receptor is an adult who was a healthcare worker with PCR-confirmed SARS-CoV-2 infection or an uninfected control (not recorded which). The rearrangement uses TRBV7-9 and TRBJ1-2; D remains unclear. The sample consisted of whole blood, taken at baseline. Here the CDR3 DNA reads TGTGCCAGCAGCGTAGGCCCGGGGAACTATGGCTACACCTTC. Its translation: CASSVGPGNYGYTF.